Listed below are T cell receptor beta chains from one sample, sequenced in a study of T cell clones after liver transplantation. TCRdb's table, derived via immunoSEQ multiplex PCR, lists solely in-frame clones and lacks some. The table records around 78,000 clones, approximately 87% of them present only once. The material sequenced was CD4+ T cells from blood, taken at the 22-month timepoint. The receptors derive from a human patient who received a liver transplant. Some T cells may have come from the graft donor. The CDR3 runs from the conserved cysteine through the conserved F or W. A D gene is named only where the DNA matches it firmly. For some rows the clone size is stated as once, few or many, or as a class when expanded; others skip it.

J: TRBJ1-6; D: .; size: .; V: TRBV7-2; DNA: TGTGCCAGCAGCGACAATCGGGGTAACGCGCTCCACTTT; CDR3: CASSDNRGNALHF
J: TRBJ1-5; D: .; size: .; V: TRBV27; DNA: TGTGCCAGCAGTTCGCTTTTTGCTCCCGGAGCGGGTCAGCCCCAGCATTTT; CDR3: CASSSLFAPGAGQPQHF
J: TRBJ2-1; D: .; size: .; V: TRBV9; DNA: TGTGCCAGCAGCAAGAAGGAAGAAGGGTACAATGAGCAGTTCTTC; CDR3: CASSKKEEGYNEQFF
J: TRBJ2-7; D: .; size: .; V: TRBV7-3; DNA: TGTGCCAGCAGCTCTCAGGGGGGATCCCTCTACGAGCAGTACTTC; CDR3: CASSSQGGSLYEQYF
J: TRBJ2-1; D: .; size: .; V: TRBV6-5; DNA: TGTGCCAGCAGATTAGCAGGGGCACGGAATGAGCAGTTCTTC; CDR3: CASRLAGARNEQFF
J: TRBJ2-5; D: .; size: .; V: TRBV7-9; DNA: TGTGCCAGCAGCCTACGGACTGTTGGTGGGGAGACCCAGTACTTC; CDR3: CASSLRTVGGETQYF
J: TRBJ1-1; D: .; size: .; V: TRBV11-1; DNA: TGTGCCAGCAGCCCGGGGACCAGGAAGAACACTGAAGCTTTCTTT; CDR3: CASSPGTRKNTEAFF
J: TRBJ2-1; D: .; size: .; V: TRBV19; DNA: TGTGCCAGTAGTAAGAGTAGGGGGTTTTACAATGAGCAGTTCTTC; CDR3: CASSKSRGFYNEQFF
J: TRBJ2-7; D: .; size: few; V: TRBV11-3; DNA: TGTGCCAGCAGCTTAGCGGGGTCTTCCTACGAGCAGTACTTC; CDR3: CASSLAGSSYEQYF
J: TRBJ1-1; D: .; size: .; V: TRBV29-1; DNA: TGCAGCCCCCCGGTTGATTTCTTT; CDR3: CSPPVDFF
J: TRBJ2-2; D: .; size: .; V: TRBV10-3; DNA: TGTGCCATCAGTCTCTTGGGACCCAACACCGGGGAGCTGTTTTTT; CDR3: CAISLLGPNTGELFF
J: TRBJ1-1; D: .; size: .; V: TRBV28; DNA: TGTGCCAGCAGTTTACAGACAGAACACACTGAAGCTTTCTTT; CDR3: CASSLQTEHTEAFF
J: TRBJ2-6; D: TRBD1; size: few; V: TRBV5-1; DNA: TGCGCCAGCAGCTCACAGGGACAGGGGGCTGGGGCCAACGTCCTGACTTTC; CDR3: CASSSQGQGAGANVLTF
J: TRBJ2-1; D: .; size: .; V: TRBV6-6; DNA: TGTGCCAGCAGTTACTTAGGAGACAATGAGCAGTTCTTC; CDR3: CASSYLGDNEQFF
J: TRBJ1-6; D: .; size: .; V: TRBV4-3; DNA: TGCGCCAGCAGCCGGGGGAGGGACGCGATGCCTAGTTCACCCCTCCACTTT; CDR3: CASSRGRDAMPSSPLHF
J: TRBJ1-2; D: TRBD1; size: few; V: TRBV6-1; DNA: TGTGCCAGCAGTGTATTCGGACAGGTAGATGGCTACACCTTC; CDR3: CASSVFGQVDGYTF
J: TRBJ2-1; D: .; size: .; V: TRBV5-6; DNA: TGTGCCAGCAGCTTGTACCATAACAATGAGCAGTTCTTC; CDR3: CASSLYHNNEQFF
J: TRBJ1-6; D: .; size: once; V: TRBV7-9; DNA: TGTGCCAGCAGCTTAGAGGGGCGGTCTTCACCCCTCCACTTT; CDR3: CASSLEGRSSPLHF
J: TRBJ1-1; D: .; size: .; V: TRBV2; DNA: TGTGCCAGCAGTGAAGACATGGGAAGAGCTTTCTTT; CDR3: CASSEDMGRAFF
J: TRBJ2-3; D: .; size: .; V: TRBV5-4; DNA: TGTGCCAGCAGCTTGGACCCAAGTGGCACAGATACGCAGTATTTT; CDR3: CASSLDPSGTDTQYF
J: TRBJ1-5; D: .; size: .; V: TRBV2; DNA: TGTGCCAGCAGTAGGGACAGCAATCAGCCCCAGCATTTT; CDR3: CASSRDSNQPQHF
J: TRBJ2-3; D: .; size: .; V: TRBV18; DNA: TGTGCCAGCTCACCTTCCGCTAGCACAGATACGCAGTATTTT; CDR3: CASSPSASTDTQYF
J: TRBJ2-1; D: .; size: .; V: TRBV2; DNA: TGTGCCAGCGGGGAACAGGAGGGACTTTGGGTTTTCTTC; CDR3: CASGEQEGLWVFF
J: TRBJ2-7; D: TRBD2; size: .; V: TRBV7-2; DNA: TGTGCCAGCAGCTTAGGACCCGGATTGCGGGGGGGCTACGAGCAGTACTTC; CDR3: CASSLGPGLRGGYEQYF
J: TRBJ1-1; D: TRBD1; size: few; V: TRBV4-3; DNA: TGCGCCAGCAGCCGACAGACAGGGGGGACTGAAGCTTTCTTT; CDR3: CASSRQTGGTEAFF
J: TRBJ1-2; D: .; size: few; V: TRBV5-6; DNA: TGTGCCAGCAGCTGGGGGCTAACTACTAACTATGGCTACACCTTC; CDR3: CASSWGLTTNYGYTF
J: TRBJ1-2; D: .; size: .; V: TRBV6-6; DNA: TGTGCCAGCAGTTATGCTAGGGACACCGTATCGCCGTTC; CDR3: CASSYARDTVSPF
J: TRBJ1-1; D: .; size: .; V: TRBV19; DNA: TGTGCCAGTAGTATTTCAAGAAACACTGAAGCTTTCTTT; CDR3: CASSISRNTEAFF
J: TRBJ2-2; D: .; size: .; V: TRBV9; DNA: TGTGCCAGCAGCACAGGACAGACCGGGGAGCTGTTTTTT; CDR3: CASSTGQTGELFF
J: TRBJ2-7; D: .; size: .; V: TRBV5-5; DNA: TGTGCCAGCAGCCCTTTAGGACAGACCTACGAGCAGTACTTC; CDR3: CASSPLGQTYEQYF
J: TRBJ2-1; D: .; size: .; V: TRBV7-2; DNA: TGTGCCAGCAGCTTCCTCGGGGCGGGAAAGGGCAGCGAGCAGTTCTTC; CDR3: CASSFLGAGKGSEQFF
J: TRBJ1-1; D: .; size: .; V: TRBV18; DNA: TGTGCCAGCTCACCACGGGAAGGAGACGAAGCTTTCTTT; CDR3: CASSPREGDEAFF
J: TRBJ2-7; D: .; size: .; V: TRBV7-2; DNA: TGTGCCAGCAGCTTAGGCCTGGAGCAGTACTTC; CDR3: CASSLGLEQYF
J: TRBJ2-7; D: .; size: .; V: TRBV5-1; DNA: TGCGCCAGCAGCTTGGGAAGCGGGTACTCCTACGAGCAGTACTTC; CDR3: CASSLGSGYSYEQYF
J: TRBJ2-1; D: .; size: .; V: TRBV5-4; DNA: TGTGCCAGCAGCCCCCGGACCAGCGGACATGAGCAGTTCTTC; CDR3: CASSPRTSGHEQFF
J: TRBJ1-1; D: .; size: .; V: TRBV29-1; DNA: TGCAGCGGGAGATCTAACACTGAAGCTTTCTTT; CDR3: CSGRSNTEAFF
J: TRBJ1-5; D: TRBD1; size: .; V: TRBV12-5; DNA: TGTGCTAGTGGTTCGGGACAGGGGAATCAGCCCCAGCATTTT; CDR3: CASGSGQGNQPQHF
J: TRBJ2-5; D: TRBD2; size: .; V: TRBV5-1; DNA: TGCGCCAGCAGCTCCCAAGGACTAGCGGGAGCGGAGACCCAGTACTTC; CDR3: CASSSQGLAGAETQYF
J: TRBJ2-3; D: .; size: .; V: TRBV9; DNA: TGTGCCAGCAGCGTGAAACCTAGCATAAGCACAGATACGCAGTATTTT; CDR3: CASSVKPSISTDTQYF
J: TRBJ2-4; D: .; size: few; V: TRBV29-1; DNA: TGCAGCGTTGATTCAGGGTCGAACATTCAGTACTTC; CDR3: CSVDSGSNIQYF
J: TRBJ2-7; D: .; size: .; V: TRBV28; DNA: TGTGCCAGCAGTCTTCCCGGGACAAATGGCTACGAGCAGTACTTC; CDR3: CASSLPGTNGYEQYF
J: TRBJ1-2; D: .; size: .; V: TRBV6-1; DNA: TGTGCCAGCAGTGAAGTACAGCAGAACTATGGCTACACCTTC; CDR3: CASSEVQQNYGYTF
J: TRBJ2-3; D: .; size: .; V: TRBV30; DNA: TGTGCCTGGAGTGTACAAAATACGCAGTATTTT; CDR3: CAWSVQNTQYF
J: TRBJ2-2; D: TRBD1; size: .; V: TRBV5-4; DNA: TGTGCCAGCAGCCTGGACAGGGAATTTACCGGGGAGCTGTTTTTT; CDR3: CASSLDREFTGELFF
J: TRBJ2-2; D: TRBD2; size: .; V: TRBV5-6; DNA: TGTGCCAGCAGCGGTGGACTAGCGGGACGGAACACCGGGGAGCTGTTTTTT; CDR3: CASSGGLAGRNTGELFF
J: TRBJ1-1; D: .; size: .; V: TRBV27; DNA: TGTGCCAGCAGGTCAGGACCCTGGGACACTGAAGCTTTCTTT; CDR3: CASRSGPWDTEAFF
J: TRBJ2-7; D: .; size: many; V: TRBV9; DNA: TGTGCCAGCAGCGGGGGGGATCTCTACGAGCAGTACTTC; CDR3: CASSGGDLYEQYF
J: TRBJ2-1; D: .; size: .; V: TRBV6-5; DNA: TGTGCCAGCAGCCGCAGGGGTCACTCGAATGAGCAGTTCTTC; CDR3: CASSRRGHSNEQFF
J: TRBJ1-2; D: .; size: .; V: TRBV9; DNA: TGTGCCAGCAGCCCACGACCGGGGGGGGAGAACTATGGCTACACCTTC; CDR3: CASSPRPGGENYGYTF
J: TRBJ2-3; D: .; size: .; V: TRBV28; DNA: TGTGCCAGCAGAGAGAGCGGCACAGATACGCAGTATTTT; CDR3: CASRESGTDTQYF
J: TRBJ1-4; D: .; size: .; V: TRBV5-1; DNA: TGCGCCAGCAGCTTGAAAGCAGGGGCGGAAAAACTGTTTTTT; CDR3: CASSLKAGAEKLFF